The rows below give T cell receptor beta chains drawn from one sample of a study of identical twins. TCRdb passed the 5' RACE reads through MiXCR, listing each CDR3 protein once. Among some 900,000 distinct CDR3 sequences listed, roughly an eighth were seen once. The same sample was also studied in work on yellow fever vaccine responses in identical twins.

Sample: PBMCs. These receptors were collected from a young woman in good health. CDR3s include the opening cysteine and the closing phenylalanine or tryptophan. D genes are given only for firm matches. Rows give clone size only sometimes, using once, few, many, or a class for an expanded clone.

TRBV28	.	TRBJ1-5	.	TGTGCCAGCAGAGCATGGGGGTATGGCAATCAGCCCCAGCATTTT	CASRAWGYGNQPQHF
TRBV7-3	.	TRBJ2-3	.	TGTGCCAGCGGATTGGGCCCAGAAGATACGCAGTATTTT	CASGLGPEDTQYF
TRBV29-1	.	TRBJ2-7	.	TGCAGCGCCAAGATGGGGATGGCCTACGAGCAGTACTTC	CSAKMGMAYEQYF
TRBV6-5	TRBD1	TRBJ2-3	.	TGTGCCAGCAGTTACGGGGACAGAGCCACAGATACGCAGTATTTT	CASSYGDRATDTQYF
TRBV7-9	.	TRBJ2-7	.	TGTGCCAGCAGCTCGTACCGGGTCTCCGACCACGAGCAGTACTTC	CASSSYRVSDHEQYF
TRBV11-2	.	TRBJ2-6	few	TGTGCCAGCAGCTTATTTCAGGGATCTGGGGCCAACGTCCTGACTTTC	CASSLFQGSGANVLTF
TRBV25-1	.	TRBJ2-5	few	TGTGCCAGCAGTGAATGGGGAAAAAGAGAGACCCAGTACTTC	CASSEWGKRETQYF
TRBV20-1	TRBD2	TRBJ2-5	.	TGCAGTGCTAGAGTACCCCGACTAGCGGGGGGGAGTGAGACCCAGTACTTC	CSARVPRLAGGSETQYF
TRBV2	.	TRBJ2-1	.	TGTGCCAGCAGTGAAGGCAGGGGAGGTATGAATGAGCAGTTCTTC	CASSEGRGGMNEQFF
TRBV4-1	.	TRBJ2-5	.	TGCGCCAGCAGCCAAGTTGGACCGGATCAAGAGACCCAGTACTTC	CASSQVGPDQETQYF
TRBV2	TRBD1	TRBJ2-5	.	TGTGCCAGCAGTGCCGACAGGGGAGGTGAAGAGACCCAGTACTTC	CASSADRGGEETQYF
TRBV29-1	.	TRBJ2-3	.	TGCAGCGTTGTGTTGCGGGGTACTAGCACAGATACGCAGTATTTT	CSVVLRGTSTDTQYF
TRBV20-1	.	TRBJ2-1	.	TGCAGTGCTAGCGCTGGAAATGCCTACAATGAGCAGTTCTTC	CSASAGNAYNEQFF
TRBV18	TRBD2	TRBJ2-7	.	TGTGCCAGCTCGTCCGGGACTAGCGGGAATTACGAGCAGTACTTC	CASSSGTSGNYEQYF
TRBV3-1	.	TRBJ2-3	few	TGTGCCAGCAGCCAAGCCGGGTGGGGTACGCAGTATTTT	CASSQAGWGTQYF
TRBV6-4	TRBD2	TRBJ2-2	few	TGTGCCAGCAGTGTACTAGCGGGGGAGACCGGGGAGCTGTTTTTT	CASSVLAGETGELFF
TRBV5-1	.	TRBJ2-1	.	TGCGCCAGCAGCCTCGAACCCACTGGTAGCTCCTACAATGAGCAGTTCTTC	CASSLEPTGSSYNEQFF
TRBV29-1	.	TRBJ2-1	few	TGCAGCGTTCGGTCTATCGGCTCCTACAATGAGCAGTTCTTC	CSVRSIGSYNEQFF
TRBV10-2	.	TRBJ2-5	few	TGCGCCAGCAGTGGGTTGGCGGAGGGGTCCCAAGAGACCCAGTACTTC	CASSGLAEGSQETQYF
TRBV20-1	.	TRBJ2-5	few	TGCAGTGCTAGTTACGAGCGGCACCAAGAGACCCAGTACTTC	CSASYERHQETQYF
TRBV6-5	.	TRBJ1-1	many	TGTGCCAGCGCGAGGGCAGCTGGGAACACTGAAGCTTTCTTT	CASARAAGNTEAFF
TRBV7-2	.	TRBJ2-1	.	TGTGCCAGCAGAATCGGTTTCGTTGAGCAGTTCTTC	CASRIGFVEQFF
TRBV7-6	.	TRBJ2-3	few	TGTGCCAGCAGCCCCCCGGGACTTTTCACAGATACGCAGTATTTT	CASSPPGLFTDTQYF
TRBV20-1	.	TRBJ1-2	.	TGCAGTGCTAGCGGGGGGGTATCTAACTATGGCTACACCTTC	CSASGGVSNYGYTF
TRBV11-1	.	TRBJ1-1	few	TGTGCCAGCAGCTCTAATCGACTCAAACTTCGCGGCGACACTGAAGCTTTCTTT	CASSSNRLKLRGDTEAFF
TRBV10-2	.	TRBJ1-2	few	TGCGCCAGCAGGGCGGACATTACGGGCTTCTATGGCTACACCTTC	CASRADITGFYGYTF
TRBV7-2	.	TRBJ2-1	few	TGTGCCAGCAGCTCGCAGGGACTTCCTGCCAATGAGCAGTTCTTC	CASSSQGLPANEQFF
TRBV12-3/TRBV12-4	TRBD1	TRBJ2-1	few	TGTGCCAGCAGTCCACAGGGACAGGATGAGCAGTTCTTC	CASSPQGQDEQFF
TRBV20-1	TRBD2	TRBJ2-1	few	TGCAGTGCTAGAGTATATCCTAGCGGGATGATAAATGAGCAGTTCTTC	CSARVYPSGMINEQFF
TRBV12-3/TRBV12-4	.	TRBJ2-1	.	TGTGCCAGCAGTTTCCCCGGGACCCCAGCGGCCGATGAGCAGTTCTTC	CASSFPGTPAADEQFF
TRBV7-9	TRBD1	TRBJ2-5	.	TGTGCCAGCAGCCGGGACAGACTTGTCCAAGAGACCCAGTACTTC	CASSRDRLVQETQYF
TRBV4-1	TRBD1	TRBJ2-2	many	TGCGCCAGCAGCCAAGAACCCCCCGAGGGGGCTAGTGGCACCGGGGAGCTGTTTTTT	CASSQEPPEGASGTGELFF
TRBV28	.	TRBJ1-2	.	TGTGCCAGCCGCCCCGGAGGACCATATGGCTACACCTTC	CASRPGGPYGYTF
TRBV6-5	.	TRBJ1-2	.	TGTGCCAGCAGTTCCCCAGGGACCGGTGGGGGCTACACCTTC	CASSSPGTGGGYTF
TRBV14	TRBD1	TRBJ2-1	few	TGTGCCAGCAGCAACCGGGACAGGGATGATGAGCAGTTCTTC	CASSNRDRDDEQFF
TRBV20-1	TRBD2	TRBJ2-2	.	TGCAGTGCGAGCCGAATAGCGGGGGAGAACACCGGGGAGCTGTTTTTT	CSASRIAGENTGELFF
TRBV28	.	TRBJ1-2	.	TGTGCCAGCAGATCGGACACCCACTATGGCTACACCTTC	CASRSDTHYGYTF
TRBV28	.	TRBJ2-5	.	TGTGCCAGCAGTTGGTCCGAAGGGACCCAGTACTTC	CASSWSEGTQYF
TRBV20-1	.	TRBJ2-1	.	TGCAGTGCTACTAGCTATGAGCAGTTCTTC	CSATSYEQFF
TRBV7-4	TRBD1	TRBJ1-2	.	TGTGCCAGCAGCTTAGCAAAGGACAGGCACTATGGCTACACCTTC	CASSLAKDRHYGYTF
TRBV28	TRBD2	TRBJ2-3	few	TGTGCCAGCAGTTTAGCCCCACAGCCACTAGCGGGATTCACAGATACGCAGTATTTT	CASSLAPQPLAGFTDTQYF
TRBV7-9	.	TRBJ1-1	.	TGTGCCAGCAGCTTCCCAGGTAGCGGCACTGAAGCTTTCTTT	CASSFPGSGTEAFF
TRBV29-1	TRBD2	TRBJ2-7	few	TGCAGCGTTGAGACGGAAAAGATAGCGGGCCGTAAGGAAGAGCAGTACTTC	CSVETEKIAGRKEEQYF
TRBV11-2	.	TRBJ2-3	few	TGTGCAACTAGAGGACTACCGACAGATACGCAGTATTTT	CATRGLPTDTQYF
TRBV7-2	.	TRBJ2-1	.	TGTGCCAGCAGCCGGGGGACTGCCAATGAGCAGTTCTTC	CASSRGTANEQFF
TRBV5-5	.	TRBJ2-5	.	TGTGCCAGGAGCCCTAAGCCAGGGCAAGAGACCCAGTACTTC	CARSPKPGQETQYF
TRBV20-1	.	TRBJ2-5	.	TGCAGTGCTGCTAATCCCAAAACAGAGACCCAGTACTTC	CSAANPKTETQYF
TRBV18	.	TRBJ2-3	few	TGTGCCAGCTCACCACCGAACTTAGAGGCAGATACGCAGTATTTT	CASSPPNLEADTQYF
TRBV28	.	TRBJ1-6	.	TGTGCCAGCACCCCCTCGGGGGTTTCACCCCTCCACTTT	CASTPSGVSPLHF
TRBV6-1	.	TRBJ1-5	few	TGTGCCAGCAGTGAAAACCCTAATCAGCCCCAGCATTTT	CASSENPNQPQHF
TRBV3-1	.	TRBJ2-2	few	TGTGCCAGCAGCCAAGACGGCTACACCGGGGAGCTGTTTTTT	CASSQDGYTGELFF
TRBV5-1	.	TRBJ2-3	.	TGCGCCATCAGCTTGGTAGTAGACCGCACAGATACGCAGTATTTT	CAISLVVDRTDTQYF
TRBV12-3/TRBV12-4	TRBD2	TRBJ2-1	many	TGTGCCAGCAGCCGCGGGGGGGGCTTATACAATGAGCAGTTCTTC	CASSRGGGLYNEQFF
TRBV11-2	.	TRBJ2-1	.	TGTGCCAGCAGCTTAGATAACCGCCCCATTCAGTTCTTC	CASSLDNRPIQFF
TRBV2	TRBD1	TRBJ2-4	.	TGTGCCAGCAGCCATCGGACAGGGGGCATCGACATTCAGTACTTC	CASSHRTGGIDIQYF
TRBV7-9	.	TRBJ2-5	.	TGTGCCAGCAGCTCTTCAGGGTGGGGGTACCAGGAGACCCAGTACTTC	CASSSSGWGYQETQYF
TRBV29-1	.	TRBJ2-5	.	TGCAGCGTTGTACCGTTACAAGAGACCCAGTACTTC	CSVVPLQETQYF
TRBV12-3/TRBV12-4	.	TRBJ2-1	.	TGTGCCAGCAGTCCATTCGTGGGGGGTATCAGCTACAATGAGCAGTTCTTC	CASSPFVGGISYNEQFF